The clone carrying this T cell receptor (beta chain) was observed a few times. Its antigen is currently unknown. These data are taken from a study of T-cell reconstitution after alpha-beta-depleted transplantation in children. Preparation of the TCRbeta library involved a method that used unique molecular identifiers. TCRdb re-called the PCR reads through MiXCR, storing one row per CDR3 protein. The data contain approximately 500,000 distinct CDR3 sequences, 25% to 30% of them singletons. Study observations and caveats: Expanded clones from the graft, numbering several hundred, reportedly supplied alpha-beta T cells about two months after transplant. Day-60 TCRbeta diversity that was high in some patients was derived from surviving recipient T cells and thymic progenitors.

Sequences were derived from PBMCs, sampled before TCRalphabeta/CD19-depleted stem cell transplant. This clonotype was sampled from a boy under two years old with Wiskott-Aldrich syndrome, due to receive a stem cell transplant.

The CDR3 here is CASRITNGIGELFF. The DNA for the CDR3 is TGTGCCAGCAGAATAACTAATGGGATAGGGGAACTGTTTTTT. The V and J genes are TRBV6-4 and TRBJ1-4, with a tentative D call TRBD1 (5 bases). Per germline, CDR1 MRHNA and CDR2 SNTAGT. The CDR3 has 14 residues. V lost 6 bases and J 12 bases, leaving 20 bases between the germline ends.